Detailed here is one T cell receptor beta chain. Its antigen remains undetermined. Base qualities are missing; no much larger clone stands one base away. TCRbeta CDR3 regions were amplified from genomic DNA by means of the immunoSEQ Assay, a bias-controlled multiplex PCR. In the authors' own workflow: Within the assay, amplification of reference gene primers was used to estimate how many nucleated cells each sample contained. To quantify the absolute abundance of each unique TCRbeta CDR3 rearrangement, sequence reads were collapsed and filtered. For each sample, productive Simpson clonality was calculated as the square root of Simpson's diversity index over productive rearrangements. What TCRdb holds here is the immuneACCESS table cut down to in-frame rearrangements. Part of the clones is not present; checked against another copy, under half of the missing clones reflect an unresolved V gene, and the others are unexplained. V and J calls and clone size come straight from that table; D and trimming were deduced from the DNA. This sample holds a few hundred thousand clones; roughly nine tenths were observed only once. Of the sample, about 2.2% is held by the ten largest clones.

This sample was taken from a study of blood T cell repertoires in COVID-19 (TCRdb year 2020). General notes on the study: Samples covering the acute and convalescent phases of COVID-19 were provided by collaborators in the United States, Italy and Spain. Subjects who had been exposed to COVID-19, were actively infected with it, or had recovered from it provided the deeply sampled blood TCRbeta repertoires that made up the dataset. The samples were drawn from two sources: the first 160 participants of the ongoing ImmuneRACE study, and approximately 1,300 subjects contributed by 6 global collaborators. Where available, HLA class I and class II types were obtained from metadata supplied by the sample provider rather than from assay-based typing. Sample metadata almost always included a de-identified subject ID, COVID-19 status, age in years and sex. The prospective study material was composed of cDNA or gDNA derived from T cells, B-cell-depleted T cells, or PBMCs. A freely available public database, intended as a resource for researchers studying the immune response to SARS-CoV-2, is where the repertoires were released. Findings and caveats that apply to the study as a whole: The quantity of clinical and demographic metadata differed by source and by participant and was supplied without curation.

Each collaborating institution followed its own protocols to collect whole blood in K2EDTA tubes. For TCRbeta analysis, collaborators shipped samples in one of three forms: frozen whole blood, isolated PBMCs, or DNA extracted from either of those sample types. V is clipped by 6 bases and J by 4 bases, and the sequence between their germline boundaries is 18 bases long. Reading the germline V gene gives CDR1 MNHEY and CDR2 SVGEGT. The CDR3 has 15 amino acids, counting the end cysteine and phenylalanine. Only CDR3 DNA is held: 45 bases, read in frame from base 1. This chain is built from TRBV6-2 or TRBV6-3 and TRBJ1-1; the D segment cannot be called with confidence. Material for sequencing was peripheral blood. The sequence derives from a woman aged 45-59 years with acute or convalescent COVID-19. The CDR3 sequence is CASSPIDGSGTEAFF. The nucleotides read TGTGCCAGCAGCCCCATCGACGGGAGCGGCACTGAAGCTTTCTTT.